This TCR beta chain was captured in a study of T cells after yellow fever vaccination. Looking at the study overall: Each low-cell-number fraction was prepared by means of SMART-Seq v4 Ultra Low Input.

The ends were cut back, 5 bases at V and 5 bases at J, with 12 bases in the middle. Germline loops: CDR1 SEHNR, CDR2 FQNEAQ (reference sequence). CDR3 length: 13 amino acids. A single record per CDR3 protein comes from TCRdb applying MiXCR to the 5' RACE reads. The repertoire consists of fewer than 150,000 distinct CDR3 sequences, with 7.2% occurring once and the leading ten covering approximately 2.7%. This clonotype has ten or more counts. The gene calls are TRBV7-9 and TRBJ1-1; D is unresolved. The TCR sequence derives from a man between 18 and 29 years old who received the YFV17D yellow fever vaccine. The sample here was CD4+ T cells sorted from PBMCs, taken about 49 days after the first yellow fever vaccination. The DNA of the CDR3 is TGTGCCAGCAGCCGCAGATTGGATACTGAAGCTTTCTTT. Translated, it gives CASSRRLDTEAFF.